The clone carrying this T cell receptor (beta chain) came up once. The assay was immunoSEQ multiplex PCR, and TCRdb's table has in-frame clones only and misses some. The sample consists of around 100,000 clones, roughly 89% of them appearing once. The data derive from a study of control samples from healthy donors and cancer patients. The CDR3 contains 16 residues. After removal of 4 bases from V and 6 bases from J, the junction contained 9 bases not matched to a gene. Germline V gives CDR1 KGHDR, CDR2 SFDVKD. Sequencing was done on a sample of PBMCs. The chain has TRBV24-1 and TRBJ2-1; TRBD1 matches at 9 bases. The sequence derives from a man aged 55 to 70 with lung cancer. The CDR3 loop is CATSDTSQTGGNEQFF. CDR3 in DNA: TGTGCCACCAGTGACACCTCACAGACAGGGGGCAATGAGCAGTTCTTC.